Listed below are T cell receptor beta chains from one sample, sequenced in a study of human T cells and chemical hapten exposure. TCRdb fed the RACE reads into MiXCR, producing one record per CDR3 protein. The repertoire holds 180,000 or so distinct CDR3 sequences, with around 30% as singletons. The material was whole blood, obtained in connection with sensitization to the hapten diphenylcyclopropenone (DPC). These receptors were obtained from a woman aged 30 to 39 with alopecia areata. Some clones in this sample may be carry-over from other donors' samples. Both conserved end residues are part of each CDR3. D genes are given only for firm matches. Clone size is not always given. Where it is, it says once, few, many or a class for expanded clones.

abundance: few
len: 15
v_gene: TRBV6-2/TRBV6-3
j_gene: TRBJ1-3
d_gene: .
CDR3aa: CASTDGQFSGNTIYF
CDR3nt: TGTGCCAGCACCGACGGACAGTTCTCTGGAAACACCATATATTTT

abundance: .
len: 15
v_gene: TRBV9
j_gene: TRBJ2-3
d_gene: .
CDR3aa: CASSVDQGSTDTQYF
CDR3nt: TGTGCCAGCAGCGTAGATCAGGGTAGCACAGATACGCAGTATTTT

abundance: few
len: 15
v_gene: TRBV6-2/TRBV6-3
j_gene: TRBJ1-1
d_gene: .
CDR3aa: CASSYSGQPNTEAFF
CDR3nt: TGTGCCAGCAGTTACTCCGGACAGCCGAACACTGAAGCTTTCTTT

abundance: .
len: 18
v_gene: TRBV10-3
j_gene: TRBJ1-5
d_gene: TRBD1
CDR3aa: CAISDSRQGGISNQPQHF
CDR3nt: TGTGCCATCAGTGATTCTCGACAGGGGGGAATTTCCAATCAGCCCCAGCATTTT

abundance: .
len: 15
v_gene: TRBV7-3
j_gene: TRBJ2-6
d_gene: .
CDR3aa: CASSLNGAGANVLTF
CDR3nt: TGTGCCAGCAGCTTAAACGGGGCTGGGGCCAACGTCCTGACTTTC

abundance: .
len: 15
v_gene: TRBV9
j_gene: TRBJ2-3
d_gene: TRBD1
CDR3aa: CASSVRDRAIDTQYF
CDR3nt: TGTGCCAGCAGCGTACGGGACAGGGCTATAGATACGCAGTATTTT

abundance: .
len: 12
v_gene: TRBV20-1
j_gene: TRBJ1-6
d_gene: .
CDR3aa: CSARDRRSPLHF
CDR3nt: TGCAGTGCTAGAGATCGCCGTTCACCCCTCCACTTT

abundance: few
len: 12
v_gene: TRBV6-2/TRBV6-3
j_gene: TRBJ2-7
d_gene: TRBD2
CDR3aa: CASSRGLGEQYF
CDR3nt: TGTGCCAGCAGCCGGGGACTAGGCGAGCAGTACTTC

abundance: .
len: 15
v_gene: TRBV4-3
j_gene: TRBJ2-1
d_gene: .
CDR3aa: CASSQEQVSYNEQFF
CDR3nt: TGCGCCAGCAGCCAAGAGCAGGTTTCCTACAATGAGCAGTTCTTC

abundance: .
len: 19
v_gene: TRBV4-2
j_gene: TRBJ1-5
d_gene: TRBD1
CDR3aa: CASSPSLGTGSDSNQPQHF
CDR3nt: TGTGCCAGCAGCCCTAGCCTTGGGACAGGGAGTGATAGCAATCAGCCCCAGCATTTT

abundance: few
len: 12
v_gene: TRBV10-3
j_gene: TRBJ2-7
d_gene: .
CDR3aa: CAVMDGSYEQYF
CDR3nt: TGTGCCGTCATGGACGGATCCTACGAGCAGTACTTC

abundance: few
len: 17
v_gene: TRBV7-7
j_gene: TRBJ2-2
d_gene: TRBD2
CDR3aa: CASSSPPGGGNTGELFF
CDR3nt: TGTGCTAGCAGCTCCCCTCCCGGGGGGGGCAACACCGGGGAGCTGTTTTTT

abundance: .
len: 15
v_gene: TRBV4-3
j_gene: TRBJ1-3
d_gene: .
CDR3aa: CASSQDVSSGNTIYF
CDR3nt: TGCGCCAGCAGCCAAGACGTTAGCTCTGGAAACACCATATATTTT

abundance: once
len: 15
v_gene: TRBV7-9
j_gene: TRBJ2-4
d_gene: .
CDR3aa: CASSSNRGAKNIQYF
CDR3nt: TGTGCCAGCAGCTCGAACCGGGGAGCCAAAAACATTCAGTACTTC

abundance: .
len: 17
v_gene: TRBV4-1
j_gene: TRBJ2-1
d_gene: TRBD2
CDR3aa: CASSQGTSGWGYNEQFF
CDR3nt: TGCGCCAGCAGCCAAGGGACTAGCGGGTGGGGTTACAATGAGCAGTTCTTC

abundance: .
len: 12
v_gene: TRBV20-1
j_gene: TRBJ2-5
d_gene: .
CDR3aa: CSAPRLEETQYF
CDR3nt: TGCAGTGCCCCCCGACTAGAAGAGACCCAGTACTTC

abundance: many
len: 17
v_gene: TRBV7-8
j_gene: TRBJ2-1
d_gene: TRBD1
CDR3aa: CASSSRTGTGKGNEQFF
CDR3nt: TGTGCCAGCAGCTCTCGAACCGGGACAGGGAAGGGCAATGAGCAGTTCTTC

abundance: .
len: 14
v_gene: TRBV29-1
j_gene: TRBJ2-1
d_gene: TRBD2
CDR3aa: CSAWASGATDEQFF
CDR3nt: TGCAGCGCCTGGGCTAGCGGGGCTACGGATGAGCAGTTCTTC